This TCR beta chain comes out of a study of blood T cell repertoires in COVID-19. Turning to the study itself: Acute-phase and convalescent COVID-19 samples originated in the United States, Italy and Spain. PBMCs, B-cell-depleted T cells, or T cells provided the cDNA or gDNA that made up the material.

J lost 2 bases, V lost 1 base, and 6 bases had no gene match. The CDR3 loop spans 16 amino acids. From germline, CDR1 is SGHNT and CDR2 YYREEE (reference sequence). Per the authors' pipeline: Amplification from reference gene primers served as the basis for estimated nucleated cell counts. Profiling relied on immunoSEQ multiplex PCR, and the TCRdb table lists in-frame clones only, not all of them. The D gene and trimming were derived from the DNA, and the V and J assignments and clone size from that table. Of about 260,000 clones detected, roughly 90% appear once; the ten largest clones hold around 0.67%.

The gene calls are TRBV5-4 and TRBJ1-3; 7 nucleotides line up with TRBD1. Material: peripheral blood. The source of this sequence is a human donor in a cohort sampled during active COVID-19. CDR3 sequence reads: CASSLQGTVAGNTIYF. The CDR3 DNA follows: TGTGCCAGCAGCTTGCAAGGGACAGTAGCTGGAAACACCATATATTTT.